This TCR beta chain was sequenced during a study of beta chain features in type 1 diabetes. Study-wide results and caveats: When Type 1 diabetes patients were examined, their TCRB CDR3s proved moderately but significantly shorter in all four CD4+ subsets. Lower insertion and higher deletion counts appeared at VDJ junctions in type 1 diabetes patients.

Germline V gives CDR1 SGHDT, CDR2 YYEEEE. V was clipped by 0 bases and J by 5 bases, with 8 bases between them. The CDR3 runs 13 residues. This clone was picked up a small number of times. Its antigen remains unidentified. Blood was drawn once from each donor into heparinised tubes. The draws averaged about 110 mL. Investigators reverse transcribed all isolated RNA, so they sequenced expressed TCRB transcripts. Sequenced naive, central memory and regulatory T cell samples produced an average of about 3.57 million reads. The method was immunoSEQ multiplex PCR; TCRdb's version includes in-frame clones alone and lacks a portion of them. Of roughly 150,000 clones listed, 9% to 10% are singletons.

The gene calls are TRBV5-6 and TRBJ2-5; no clear D gene. The clonotype was recovered from a woman between 25 and 40 years old with type 1 diabetes. The sample was central memory CD4+ T cells from blood. The CDR3 here is CASSLGSKETQYF. CDR3 bases: TGTGCCAGCAGCTTGGGCAGTAAGGAGACCCAGTACTTC. Together with reference TRBV5-6 and TRBJ2-5, the CDR3 gives the full variable domain: DAGVTQSPTHLIKTRGQQVTLRCSPKSGHDTVSWYQQALGQGPQFIFQYYEEEERQRGNFPDRFSGHQFPNYSSELNVNALLLGDSALYLCASSLGSKETQYFGPGTRLLVL.